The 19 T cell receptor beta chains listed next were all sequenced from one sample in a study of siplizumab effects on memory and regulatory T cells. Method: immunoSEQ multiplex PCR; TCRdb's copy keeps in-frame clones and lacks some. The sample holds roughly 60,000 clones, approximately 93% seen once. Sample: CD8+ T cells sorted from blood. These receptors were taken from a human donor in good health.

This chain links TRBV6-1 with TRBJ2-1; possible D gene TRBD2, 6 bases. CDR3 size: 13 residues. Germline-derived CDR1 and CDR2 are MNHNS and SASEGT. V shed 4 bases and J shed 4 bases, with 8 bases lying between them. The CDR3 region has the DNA TGTGCCAGCAGTGCGGACTATTACAATGAGCAGTTCTTC. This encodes CASSADYYNEQFF.

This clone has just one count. Here the CDR3 reads CATSGAPGRLWEGYTF. For the CDR3, the DNA is TGTGCCACCAGCGGGGCCCCTGGACGTTTATGGGAGGGCTACACCTTC. The genes are TRBV15 and TRBJ1-2; possibly TRBD1 for D (5 bases). Germline lookup yields CDR1 LNHNV and CDR2 YYDKDF (reference sequence). This CDR3 region has 16 residues. Trimming pared 5 bases from V and 8 bases from J, leaving 24 bases between.

CDR3 sequence (DNA): TGTGCCAGCAGCTTAGCACGGACAGGGTCCGGCAATGAGCAGTTCTTC. This encodes CASSLARTGSGNEQFF. V gene TRBV7-8 combines with J gene TRBJ2-1; 8 bases map to TRBD1. This CDR3 contains 16 residues. Trimming took 0 bases from V and 6 from J; bases not matched to a gene: 7. CDR1 and CDR2 from the germline V gene are SGHVS and FQNEAQ. Supplemented by reference TRBV7-8 and TRBJ2-1, the full variable domain reads GAGVSQSPRYKVAKRGQDVALRCDPISGHVSLFWYQQALGQGPEFLTYFQNEAQLDKSGLPSDRFFAERPEGSVSTLKIQRTQQEDSAVYLCASSLARTGSGNEQFFGPGTRLTVL.

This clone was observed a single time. The CDR3 spells CASPASGVYNEQFF. For the CDR3, the DNA is TGTGCCAGCCCCGCTAGCGGGGTCTACAATGAGCAGTTCTTC. V is TRBV7-9 and J is TRBJ2-1; 9 nucleotides match TRBD2. Germline-derived CDR1 and CDR2 are SEHNR and FQNEAQ (reference sequence). The length of the CDR3 is 14 residues. J was trimmed by 3 bases and V by 8 bases; bases with no gene match: 5.

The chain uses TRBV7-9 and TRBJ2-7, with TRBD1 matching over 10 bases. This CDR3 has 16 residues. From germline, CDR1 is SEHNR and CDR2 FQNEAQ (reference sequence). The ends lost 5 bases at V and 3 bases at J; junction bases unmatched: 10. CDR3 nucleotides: TGTGCCAGCAGCCACGTTAGGACAGGGGGAGACTACGAGCAGTACTTC. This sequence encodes CASSHVRTGGDYEQYF. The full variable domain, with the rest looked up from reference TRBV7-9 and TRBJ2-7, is DTGVSQNPRHKITKRGQNVTFRCDPISEHNRLYWYRQTLGQGPEFLTYFQNEAQLEKSRLLSDRFSAERPKGSFSTLEIQRTEQGDSAMYLCASSHVRTGGDYEQYFGPGTRLTVT.

CDR3 loop: CASRDRGQVEKLFF. The DNA of the CDR3 is TGTGCCAGCAGAGACAGGGGGCAGGTTGAAAAACTGTTTTTT. The chain employs TRBV27 and TRBJ1-4; 10 nucleotides align to TRBD1. CDR1 is MNHEY and CDR2 is SMNVEV in the germline V gene (reference sequence). V lost 6 bases to trimming and J lost 7 bases; unmatched junction nucleotides: 5. This CDR3 comprises 14 residues. Based on the CDR3 plus reference TRBV27 and TRBJ1-4, the full variable domain is EAQVTQNPRYLITVTGKKLTVTCSQNMNHEYMSWYRQDPGLGLRQIYYSMNVEVTDKGDVPEGYKVSRKEKRNFPLILESPSPNQTSLYFCASRDRGQVEKLFFGSGTQLSVL.

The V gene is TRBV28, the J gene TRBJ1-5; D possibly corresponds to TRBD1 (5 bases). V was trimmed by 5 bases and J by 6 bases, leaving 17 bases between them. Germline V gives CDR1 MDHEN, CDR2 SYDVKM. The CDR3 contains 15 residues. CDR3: CASSPVGPGGQPQHF. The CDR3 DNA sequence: TGTGCCAGCAGTCCGGTCGGTCCGGGGGGTCAGCCCCAGCATTTT.

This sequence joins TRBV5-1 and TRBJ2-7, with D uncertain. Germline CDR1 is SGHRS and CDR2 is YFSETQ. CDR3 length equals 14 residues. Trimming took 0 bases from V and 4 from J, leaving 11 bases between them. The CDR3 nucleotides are TGCGCCAGCAGCTTGGCCGTGGGGTGGTACGAGCAGTACTTC. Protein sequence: CASSLAVGWYEQYF. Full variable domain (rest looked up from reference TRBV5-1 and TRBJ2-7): KAGVTQTPRYLIKTRGQQVTLSCSPISGHRSVSWYQQTPGQGLQFLFEYFSETQRNKGNFPGRFSGRQFSNSRSEMNVSTLELGDSALYLCASSLAVGWYEQYFGPGTRLTVT.

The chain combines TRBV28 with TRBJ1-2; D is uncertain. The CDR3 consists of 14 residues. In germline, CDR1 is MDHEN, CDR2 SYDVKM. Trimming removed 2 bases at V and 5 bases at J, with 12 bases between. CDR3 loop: CASSLPNHVYGYTF. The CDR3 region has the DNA TGTGCCAGCAGTTTACCGAATCACGTTTATGGCTACACCTTC.

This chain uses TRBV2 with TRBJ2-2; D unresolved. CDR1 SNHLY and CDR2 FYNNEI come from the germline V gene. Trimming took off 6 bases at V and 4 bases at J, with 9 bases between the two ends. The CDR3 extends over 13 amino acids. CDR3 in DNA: TGTGCCAGCAGAGCAGGCCTCACCGGGGAGCTGTTTTTT. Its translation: CASRAGLTGELFF.

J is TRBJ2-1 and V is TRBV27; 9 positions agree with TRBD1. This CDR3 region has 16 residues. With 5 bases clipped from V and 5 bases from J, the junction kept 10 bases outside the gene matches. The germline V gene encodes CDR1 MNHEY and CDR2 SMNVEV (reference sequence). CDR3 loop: CASSTPGQGVNNEQFF. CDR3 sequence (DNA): TGTGCCAGCAGTACGCCGGGACAGGGTGTAAACAATGAGCAGTTCTTC.

This chain's CDR3 is CASSYGTHRSEAFF. The DNA for the CDR3 is TGTGCCAGCAGTTACGGGACGCACCGATCTGAAGCTTTCTTT. V usage is TRBV6-5 and J usage is TRBJ1-1; tentatively, D is TRBD1 (5 bases). This CDR3 has 14 residues. CDR1 and CDR2 (germline): MNHEY, SVGAGI. Trimming left V 2 bases short and J 6 bases short, with 13 bases between.

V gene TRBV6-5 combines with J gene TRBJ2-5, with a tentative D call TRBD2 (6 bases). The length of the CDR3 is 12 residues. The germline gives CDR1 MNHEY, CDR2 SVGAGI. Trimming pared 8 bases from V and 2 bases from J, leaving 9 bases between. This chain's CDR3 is CASLSGQETQYF. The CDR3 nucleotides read TGTGCCAGCCTTAGCGGTCAAGAGACCCAGTACTTC.

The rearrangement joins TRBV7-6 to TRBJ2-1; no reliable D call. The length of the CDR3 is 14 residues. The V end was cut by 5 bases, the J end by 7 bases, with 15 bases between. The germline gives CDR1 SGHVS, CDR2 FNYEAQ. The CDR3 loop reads CASSTRLVSNEQFF. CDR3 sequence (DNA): TGTGCCAGCAGCACTCGTCTAGTTTCGAATGAGCAGTTCTTC.

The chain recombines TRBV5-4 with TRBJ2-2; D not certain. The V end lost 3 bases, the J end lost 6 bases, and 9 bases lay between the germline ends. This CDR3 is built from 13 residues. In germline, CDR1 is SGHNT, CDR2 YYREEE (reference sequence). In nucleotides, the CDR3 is TGTGCCAGCAGCTCTCCGGGTTCCGGGGAGCTGTTTTTT. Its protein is CASSSPGSGELFF.

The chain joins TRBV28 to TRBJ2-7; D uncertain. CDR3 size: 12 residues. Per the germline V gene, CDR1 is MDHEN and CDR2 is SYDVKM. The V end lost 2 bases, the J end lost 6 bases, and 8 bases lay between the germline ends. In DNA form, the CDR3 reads TGTGCCAGCAGTTTAGTAGGGCTCGAGCAGTACTTC. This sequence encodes CASSLVGLEQYF. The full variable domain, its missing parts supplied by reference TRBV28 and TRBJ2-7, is DVKVTQSSRYLVKRTGEKVFLECVQDMDHENMFWYRQDPGLGLRLIYFSYDVKMKEKGDIPEGYSVSREKKERFSLILESASTNQTSMYLCASSLVGLEQYFGPGTRLTVT.

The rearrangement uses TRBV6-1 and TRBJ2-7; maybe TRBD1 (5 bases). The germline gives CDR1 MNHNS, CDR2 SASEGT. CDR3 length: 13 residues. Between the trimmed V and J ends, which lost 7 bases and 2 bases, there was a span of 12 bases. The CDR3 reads CASIGELTYEQYF. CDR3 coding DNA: TGTGCCAGCATAGGGGAACTCACCTACGAGCAGTACTTC.

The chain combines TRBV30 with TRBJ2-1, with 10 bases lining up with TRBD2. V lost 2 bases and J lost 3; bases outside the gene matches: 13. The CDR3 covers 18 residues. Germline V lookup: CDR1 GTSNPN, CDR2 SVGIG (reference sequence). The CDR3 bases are TGTGCCTGGAGTACACTAATCCGTCGGACTAGCGGCTACAATGAGCAGTTCTTC. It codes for CAWSTLIRRTSGYNEQFF. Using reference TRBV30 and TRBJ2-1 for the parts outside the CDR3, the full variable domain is SQTIHQWPATLVQPVGSPLSLECTVEGTSNPNLYWYRQAAGRGLQLLFYSVGIGQISSEVPQNLSASRPQDRQFILSSKKLLLSDSGFYLCAWSTLIRRTSGYNEQFFGPGTRLTVL.

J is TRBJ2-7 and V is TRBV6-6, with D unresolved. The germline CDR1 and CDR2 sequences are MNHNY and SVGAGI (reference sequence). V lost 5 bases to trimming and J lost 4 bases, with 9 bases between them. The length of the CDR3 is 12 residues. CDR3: CASSPAYYEQYF. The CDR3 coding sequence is TGTGCCAGCAGTCCCGCCTATTACGAGCAGTACTTC.